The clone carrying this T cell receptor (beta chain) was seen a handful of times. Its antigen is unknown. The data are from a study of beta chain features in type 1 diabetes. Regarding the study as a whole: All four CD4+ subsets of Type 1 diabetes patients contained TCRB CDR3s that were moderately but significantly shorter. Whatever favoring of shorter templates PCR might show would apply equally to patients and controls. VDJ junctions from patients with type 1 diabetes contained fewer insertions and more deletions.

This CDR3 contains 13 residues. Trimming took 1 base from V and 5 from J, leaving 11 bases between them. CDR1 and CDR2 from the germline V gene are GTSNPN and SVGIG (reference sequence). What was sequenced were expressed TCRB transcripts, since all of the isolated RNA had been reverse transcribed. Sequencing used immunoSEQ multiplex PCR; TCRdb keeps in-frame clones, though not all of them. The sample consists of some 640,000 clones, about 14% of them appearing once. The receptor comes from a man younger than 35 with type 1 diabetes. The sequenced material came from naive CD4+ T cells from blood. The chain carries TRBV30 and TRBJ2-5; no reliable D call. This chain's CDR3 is CAWSDPNRETQYF. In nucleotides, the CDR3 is TGTGCCTGGAGTGATCCCAACCGGGAGACCCAGTACTTC. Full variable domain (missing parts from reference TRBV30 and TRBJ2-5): SQTIHQWPATLVQPVGSPLSLECTVEGTSNPNLYWYRQAAGRGLQLLFYSVGIGQISSEVPQNLSASRPQDRQFILSSKKLLLSDSGFYLCAWSDPNRETQYFGPGTRLLVL.